These T cell receptor beta chains were read from a single sample in a study of blood T cell repertoires in COVID-19. Repertoires were generated with immunoSEQ multiplex PCR, while TCRdb's copy carries only in-frame clones and drops some. Of about 170,000 clones in the sample, around 82% were seen once. The specimen was peripheral blood. These receptors were obtained from a woman older than 75 with acute or convalescent COVID-19. The CDR3 runs from the conserved cysteine through the conserved F or W. A D gene is named only where the DNA matches it firmly. Clone size, where shown, is once, few, many, or a class for clones that have expanded.

>14|TRBJ2-5|TRBV6-5|NA|NA
TGTGCCAGCAGTTACTCGTTAGCAAGGGAGACCCAGTACTTC
CASSYSLARETQYF
>19|TRBJ1-6|TRBV6-1|NA|few
TGTGCCAGCAGTGAAACGCGGGGTCCCATTAGCTCCTATAATTCACCCCTCCACTTT
CASSETRGPISSYNSPLHF
>17|TRBJ2-5|TRBV11-2|TRBD2|NA
TGTGCCAGCAGCTTAGTTGGACTAGCGGGGGGTGTGGAGACCCAGTACTTC
CASSLVGLAGGVETQYF
>18|TRBJ2-2|TRBV9|TRBD2|NA
TGTGCCAGCAGCGTACTAGCGGGAGGAGTAATGAACACCGGGGAGCTGTTTTTT
CASSVLAGGVMNTGELFF
>13|TRBJ1-4|TRBV7-2|NA|NA
TGTGCCAGCAGCCTTAGGGAGGGAGAAAAACTGTTTTTT
CASSLREGEKLFF
>16|TRBJ1-1|TRBV6-2/TRBV6-3|NA|once
TGTGCCAGCAGTTACCCCCCGGGCAGGGGCAACACTGAAGCTTTCTTT
CASSYPPGRGNTEAFF
>16|TRBJ2-7|TRBV6-6|TRBD1|once
TGTGCCAGCAGCCCTCTTTCCGGGACAGGGGGCTACGAGCAGTACTTC
CASSPLSGTGGYEQYF
>12|TRBJ1-5|TRBV19|NA|NA
TGTGCCAGTACGCGCGGTAATCAGCCCCAGCATTTT
CASTRGNQPQHF
>14|TRBJ1-1|TRBV3-1/TRBV3-2|NA|NA
TGTGCCAGCAGCCAAGGTGACAGCCGCACTGAAGCTTTCTTT
CASSQGDSRTEAFF
>15|TRBJ2-3|TRBV6-6|NA|once
TGTGCCAGCAGTTACCGGACAGGGAGGGGAGATACGCAGTATTTT
CASSYRTGRGDTQYF
>18|TRBJ2-1|TRBV6-2/TRBV6-3|TRBD2|NA
TGTGCCAGCAGTTACCCAGACCCAGCGGGAGGGCCCTACAATGAGCAGTTCTTC
CASSYPDPAGGPYNEQFF
>15|TRBJ2-3|TRBV7-2|NA|NA
TGTGCCAGCAGCCCGCGACACGCCCCGGCGGATACGCAGTATTTT
CASSPRHAPADTQYF
>15|TRBJ2-7|TRBV30|NA|NA
TGTGCCTGGAGTTCCCGGGACTCGAGCTCCTACGAGCAGTACTTC
CAWSSRDSSSYEQYF
>14|TRBJ2-7|TRBV27|TRBD2|NA
TGTGCCAGCAGTCTCCGGGAGGGTCTCGGCGAGCAGTACTTC
CASSLREGLGEQYF
>22|TRBJ2-6|TRBV2|TRBD1|NA
TGTGCCAGCAGTGAATTTCGGGGACAGGGGAAAGCGAGAAACTCTGGGGCCAACGTCCTGACTTTC
CASSEFRGQGKARNSGANVLTF
>13|TRBJ2-3|TRBV10-3|NA|NA
TGTGCCACTTGCCCCTCAGATCAGGATACGCAGTATTTT
CATCPSDQDTQYF
>15|TRBJ2-7|TRBV5-8|TRBD1|NA
TGTGCCAGCAGCTTAGTCGGGACAGGGGGTTACGAGCAGTACTTC
CASSLVGTGGYEQYF
>14|TRBJ1-1|TRBV5-4|NA|once
TGTGCCAGCAGCTTGCCGTCCAGGGGTACTGAAGCTTTCTTT
CASSLPSRGTEAFF
>13|TRBJ1-2|TRBV2|NA|NA
TGTGCCAGCAGTGAAACACCATCCTATGGCTACACCTTC
CASSETPSYGYTF
>15|TRBJ2-5|TRBV19|TRBD1|NA
TGTGCCAGTAGCCTGACAGGGGATACGGGTGAGACCCAGTACTTC
CASSLTGDTGETQYF
>17|TRBJ1-5|TRBV18|TRBD1|NA
TGTGCCAGCTCACCATTCTCAGGGGGACTCAACCGTCAGCCCCAGCATTTT
CASSPFSGGLNRQPQHF
>17|TRBJ2-3|TRBV25-1|TRBD2|NA
TGTGCCAGCAGTGAGGGACTAGCGGGAGGTGGGTTTGATACGCAGTATTTT
CASSEGLAGGGFDTQYF
>20|TRBJ1-5|TRBV6-2/TRBV6-3|TRBD1|NA
TGTGCCAGCAGTTACTCGATCCACGCACAGGGGGACTATAGCAATCAGCCCCAGCATTTT
CASSYSIHAQGDYSNQPQHF
>16|TRBJ2-3|TRBV24-1|TRBD2|NA
TGTGCCACCAGCGGGGCTAGCGGGGGGCTCACAGATACGCAGTATTTT
CATSGASGGLTDTQYF
>13|TRBJ1-1|TRBV18|NA|NA
TGTGCCAGCTCACCAGAGTCGAGCACTGAAGCTTTCTTT
CASSPESSTEAFF
>12|TRBJ1-1|TRBV30|TRBD1|once
TGTGCCTGGAGCGGACAGGGGATACGGGCTTTCTTT
CAWSGQGIRAFF